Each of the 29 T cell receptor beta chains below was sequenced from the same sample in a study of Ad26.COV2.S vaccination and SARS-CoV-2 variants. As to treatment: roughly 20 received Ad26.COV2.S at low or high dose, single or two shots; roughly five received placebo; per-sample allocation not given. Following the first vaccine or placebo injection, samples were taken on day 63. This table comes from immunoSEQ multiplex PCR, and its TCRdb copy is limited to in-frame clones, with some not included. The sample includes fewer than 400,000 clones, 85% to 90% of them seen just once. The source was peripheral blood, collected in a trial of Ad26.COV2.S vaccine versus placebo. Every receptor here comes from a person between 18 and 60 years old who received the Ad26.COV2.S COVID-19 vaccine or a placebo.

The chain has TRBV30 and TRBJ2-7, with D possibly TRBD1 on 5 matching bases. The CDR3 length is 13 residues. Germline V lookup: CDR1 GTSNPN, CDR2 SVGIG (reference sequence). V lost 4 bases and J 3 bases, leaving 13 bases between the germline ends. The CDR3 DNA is TGTGCCTGGACAATTGACAGCTACTACGAGCAGTACTTC. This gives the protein CAWTIDSYYEQYF.

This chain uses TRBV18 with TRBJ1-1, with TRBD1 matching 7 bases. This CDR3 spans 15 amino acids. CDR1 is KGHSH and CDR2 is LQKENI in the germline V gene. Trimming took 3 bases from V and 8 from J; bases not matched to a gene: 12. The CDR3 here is CASSPEGAGKLEAFF. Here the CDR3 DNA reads TGTGCCAGCTCACCCGAGGGGGCTGGGAAGCTAGAAGCTTTCTTT.

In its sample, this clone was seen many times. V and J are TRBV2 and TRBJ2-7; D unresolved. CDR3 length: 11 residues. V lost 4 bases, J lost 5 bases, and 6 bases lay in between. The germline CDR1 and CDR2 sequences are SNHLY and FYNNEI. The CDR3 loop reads CASSALNEQYF. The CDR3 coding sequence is TGTGCCAGCAGTGCCCTGAACGAGCAGTACTTC. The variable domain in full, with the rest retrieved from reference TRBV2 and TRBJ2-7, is EPEVTQTPSHQVTQMGQEVILRCVPISNHLYFYWYRQILGQKVEFLVSFYNNEISEKSEIFDDQFSVERPDGSNFTLKIRSTKLEDSAMYFCASSALNEQYFGPGTRLTVT.

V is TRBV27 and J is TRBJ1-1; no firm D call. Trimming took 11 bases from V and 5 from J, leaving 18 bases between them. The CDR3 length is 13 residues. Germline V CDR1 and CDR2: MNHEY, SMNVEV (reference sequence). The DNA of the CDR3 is TGTGCCTCCTGGCAGGAGTTGGATACTGAAGCTTTCTTT. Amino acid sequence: CASWQELDTEAFF.

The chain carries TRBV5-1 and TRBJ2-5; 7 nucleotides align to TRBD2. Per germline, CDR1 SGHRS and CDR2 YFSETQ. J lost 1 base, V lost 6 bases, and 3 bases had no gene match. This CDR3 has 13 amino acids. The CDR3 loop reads CASTPGGQETQYF. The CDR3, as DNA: TGCGCCAGCACCCCGGGGGGCCAAGAGACCCAGTACTTC.

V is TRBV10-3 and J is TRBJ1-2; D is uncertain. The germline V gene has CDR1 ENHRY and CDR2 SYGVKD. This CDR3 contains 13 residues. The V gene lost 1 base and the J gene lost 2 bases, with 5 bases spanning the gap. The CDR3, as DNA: TGTGCCATCAGTGAGTTCCGGAACTATGGCTACACCTTC. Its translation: CAISEFRNYGYTF.

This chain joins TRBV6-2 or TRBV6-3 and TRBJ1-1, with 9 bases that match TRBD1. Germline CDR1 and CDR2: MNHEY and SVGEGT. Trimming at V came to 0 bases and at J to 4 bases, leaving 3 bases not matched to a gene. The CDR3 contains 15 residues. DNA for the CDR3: TGTGCCAGCAGTTACTCGGGACAGGGAGGCACTGAAGCTTTCTTT. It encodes CASSYSGQGGTEAFF.

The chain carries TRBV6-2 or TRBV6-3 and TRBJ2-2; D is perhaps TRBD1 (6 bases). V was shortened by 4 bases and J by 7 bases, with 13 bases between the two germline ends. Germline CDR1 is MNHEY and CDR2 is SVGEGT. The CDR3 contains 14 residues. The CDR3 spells CASSLLQGNGELFF. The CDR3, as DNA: TGTGCCAGCAGTTTATTACAGGGCAACGGGGAGCTGTTTTTT.

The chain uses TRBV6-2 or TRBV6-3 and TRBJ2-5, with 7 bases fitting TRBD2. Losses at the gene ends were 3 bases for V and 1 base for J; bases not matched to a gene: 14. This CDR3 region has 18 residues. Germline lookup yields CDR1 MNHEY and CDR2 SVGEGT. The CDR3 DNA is TGTGCCAGCAGTTATTTCCAGCGGGGTTACTCACGCCAAGAGACCCAGTACTTC. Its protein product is CASSYFQRGYSRQETQYF.

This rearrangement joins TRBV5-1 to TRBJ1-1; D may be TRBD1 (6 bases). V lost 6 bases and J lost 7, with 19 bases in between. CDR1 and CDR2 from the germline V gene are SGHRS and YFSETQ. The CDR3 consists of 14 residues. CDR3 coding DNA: TGCGCCAGCATCGCACGGGCAGGGGACAATGAAGCTTTCTTT. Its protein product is CASIARAGDNEAFF.

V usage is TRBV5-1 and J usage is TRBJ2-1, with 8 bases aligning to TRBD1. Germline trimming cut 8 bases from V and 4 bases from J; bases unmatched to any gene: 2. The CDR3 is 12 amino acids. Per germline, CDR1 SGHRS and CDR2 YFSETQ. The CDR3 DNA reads TGCGCCAGTCGACAGGGGTACAATGAGCAGTTCTTC. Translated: CASRQGYNEQFF.

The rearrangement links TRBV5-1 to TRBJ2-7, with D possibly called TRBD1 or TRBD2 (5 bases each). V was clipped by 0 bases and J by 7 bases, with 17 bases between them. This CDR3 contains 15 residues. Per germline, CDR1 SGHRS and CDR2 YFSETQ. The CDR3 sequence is CASSLDQGEWGEQYF. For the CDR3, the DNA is TGCGCCAGCAGCTTGGATCAGGGAGAGTGGGGTGAGCAGTACTTC.

The CDR3 region has the DNA TGTGCCAGCAGCCCGAAAAGGGACAGACCCACTGAAGCTTTCTTT. This translates into CASSPKRDRPTEAFF. The chain uses TRBV7-9 and TRBJ1-1, with TRBD1 identical over 7 bases. J was trimmed by 4 bases and V by 5 bases; bases with no gene match: 10. The CDR3 sequence is 15 residues long. CDR1 and CDR2 (germline): SEHNR, FQNEAQ (reference sequence).

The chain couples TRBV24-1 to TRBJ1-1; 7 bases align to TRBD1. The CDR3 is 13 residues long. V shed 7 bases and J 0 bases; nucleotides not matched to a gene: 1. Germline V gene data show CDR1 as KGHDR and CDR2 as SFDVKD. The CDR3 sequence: CATRDRMNTEAFF. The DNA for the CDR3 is TGTGCCACCAGGGACAGGATGAACACTGAAGCTTTCTTT.

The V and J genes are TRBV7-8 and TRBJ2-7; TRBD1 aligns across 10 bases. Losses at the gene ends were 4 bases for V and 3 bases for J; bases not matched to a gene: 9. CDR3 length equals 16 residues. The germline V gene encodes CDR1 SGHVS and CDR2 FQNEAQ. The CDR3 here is CASSSTAGTGVYEQYF. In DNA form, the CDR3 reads TGTGCCAGCAGCTCAACGGCCGGGACAGGGGTCTACGAGCAGTACTTC.

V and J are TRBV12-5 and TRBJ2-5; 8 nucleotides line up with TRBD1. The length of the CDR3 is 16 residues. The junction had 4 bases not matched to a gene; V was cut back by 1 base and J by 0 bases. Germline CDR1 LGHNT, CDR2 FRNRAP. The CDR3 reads CASGLDLTGDQETQYF. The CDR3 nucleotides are TGTGCTAGTGGTTTGGACCTGACAGGGGACCAAGAGACCCAGTACTTC. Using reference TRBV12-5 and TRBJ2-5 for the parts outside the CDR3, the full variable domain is DARVTQTPRHKVTEMGQEVTMRCQPILGHNTVFWYRQTMMQGLELLAYFRNRAPLDDSGMPKDRFSAEMPDATLATLKIQPSEPRDSAVYFCASGLDLTGDQETQYFGPGTRLLVL.

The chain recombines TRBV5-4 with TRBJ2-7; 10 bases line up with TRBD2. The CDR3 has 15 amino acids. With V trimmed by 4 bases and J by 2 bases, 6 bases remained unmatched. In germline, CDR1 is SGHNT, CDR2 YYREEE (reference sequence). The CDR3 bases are TGTGCCAGCAGCAGACTAGCGGGCGCAGCCTACGAGCAGTACTTC. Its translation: CASSRLAGAAYEQYF.

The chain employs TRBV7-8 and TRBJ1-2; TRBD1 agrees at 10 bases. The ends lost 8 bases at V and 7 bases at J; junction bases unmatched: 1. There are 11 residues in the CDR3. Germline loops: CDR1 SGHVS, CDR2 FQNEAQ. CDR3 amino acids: CASGQGVGYTF. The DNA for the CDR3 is TGTGCCAGCGGACAGGGGGTTGGCTACACCTTC.

The CDR3 protein is CASSLVTYSSTDTQYF. The DNA for the CDR3 is TGTGCCAGCAGCTTAGTGACCTATTCTAGCACAGATACGCAGTATTTT. The V call is TRBV7-9, the J call TRBJ2-3, with unresolved D. V was cut by 1 base and J by 0 bases, with 11 bases left in between. The CDR3 extends over 16 amino acids. Germline CDR1 and CDR2: SEHNR and FQNEAQ (reference sequence). Full variable domain (remainder filled in from reference TRBV7-9 and TRBJ2-3): DTGVSQNPRHKITKRGQNVTFRCDPISEHNRLYWYRQTLGQGPEFLTYFQNEAQLEKSRLLSDRFSAERPKGSFSTLEIQRTEQGDSAMYLCASSLVTYSSTDTQYFGPGTRLTVL.

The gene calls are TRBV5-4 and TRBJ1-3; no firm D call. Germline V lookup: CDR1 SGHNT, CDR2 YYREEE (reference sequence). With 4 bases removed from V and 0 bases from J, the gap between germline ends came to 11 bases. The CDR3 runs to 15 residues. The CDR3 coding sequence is TGTGCCAGCAGCACCGGAATTTACTCTGGAAACACCATATATTTT. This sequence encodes CASSTGIYSGNTIYF.

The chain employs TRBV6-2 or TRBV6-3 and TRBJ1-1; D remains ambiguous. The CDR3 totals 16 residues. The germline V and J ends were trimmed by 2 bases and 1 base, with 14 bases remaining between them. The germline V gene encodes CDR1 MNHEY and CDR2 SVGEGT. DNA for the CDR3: TGTGCCAGCAGTTACGAGGTCTACTTCTCGAACACTGAAGCTTTCTTT. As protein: CASSYEVYFSNTEAFF.

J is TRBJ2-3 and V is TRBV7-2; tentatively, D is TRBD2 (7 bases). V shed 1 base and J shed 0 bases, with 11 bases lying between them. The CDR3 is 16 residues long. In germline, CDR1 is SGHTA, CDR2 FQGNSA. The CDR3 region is CASSLVGGASTDTQYF. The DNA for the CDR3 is TGTGCCAGCAGCTTAGTAGGGGGGGCCAGCACAGATACGCAGTATTTT. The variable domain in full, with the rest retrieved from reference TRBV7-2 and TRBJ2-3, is GAGVSQSPSNKVTEKGKDVELRCDPISGHTALYWYRQSLGQGLEFLIYFQGNSAPDKSGLPSDRFSAERTGGSVSTLTIQRTQQEDSAVYLCASSLVGGASTDTQYFGPGTRLTVL.

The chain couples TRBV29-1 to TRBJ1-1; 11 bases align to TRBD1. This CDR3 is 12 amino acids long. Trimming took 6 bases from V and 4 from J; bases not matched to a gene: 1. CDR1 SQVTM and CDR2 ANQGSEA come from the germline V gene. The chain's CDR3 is CSVGQGGTEAFF. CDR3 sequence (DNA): TGCAGCGTGGGACAGGGGGGCACTGAAGCTTTCTTT.

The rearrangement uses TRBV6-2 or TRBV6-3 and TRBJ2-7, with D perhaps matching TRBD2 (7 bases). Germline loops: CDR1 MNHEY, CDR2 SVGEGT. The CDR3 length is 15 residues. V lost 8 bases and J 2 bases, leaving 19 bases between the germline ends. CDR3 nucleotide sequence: TGTGCCAGCTGCCGCGGGGGCGGGGAGGCCTACGAGCAGTACTTC. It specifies CASCRGGGEAYEQYF.

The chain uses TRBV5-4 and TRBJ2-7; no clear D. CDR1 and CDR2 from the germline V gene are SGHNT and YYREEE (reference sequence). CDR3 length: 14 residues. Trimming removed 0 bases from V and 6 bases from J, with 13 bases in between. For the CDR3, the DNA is TGTGCCAGCAGCTTGGCCATAGGGAAGGGCGAGCAGTACTTC. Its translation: CASSLAIGKGEQYF.

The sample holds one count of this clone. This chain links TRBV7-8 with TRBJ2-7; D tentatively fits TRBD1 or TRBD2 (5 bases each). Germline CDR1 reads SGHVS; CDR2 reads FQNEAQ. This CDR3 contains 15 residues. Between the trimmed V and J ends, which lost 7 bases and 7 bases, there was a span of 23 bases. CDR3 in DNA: TGTGCCAGCACTCCCCTAGGGACCCAACGATGGGAGCAGTACTTC. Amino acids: CASTPLGTQRWEQYF.

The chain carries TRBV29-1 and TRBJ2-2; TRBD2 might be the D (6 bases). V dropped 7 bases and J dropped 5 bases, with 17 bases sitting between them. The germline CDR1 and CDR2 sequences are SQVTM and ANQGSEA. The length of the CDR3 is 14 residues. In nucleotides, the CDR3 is TGCAGCGGCTATGGGGGAGGTAGGACCGGGGAGCTGTTTTTT. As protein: CSGYGGGRTGELFF.

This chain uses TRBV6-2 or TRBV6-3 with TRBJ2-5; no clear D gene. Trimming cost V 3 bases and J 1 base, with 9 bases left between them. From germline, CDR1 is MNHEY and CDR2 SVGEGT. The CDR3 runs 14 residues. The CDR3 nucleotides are TGTGCCAGCAGTTATGGTAGGATCCAAGAGACCCAGTACTTC. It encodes CASSYGRIQETQYF.

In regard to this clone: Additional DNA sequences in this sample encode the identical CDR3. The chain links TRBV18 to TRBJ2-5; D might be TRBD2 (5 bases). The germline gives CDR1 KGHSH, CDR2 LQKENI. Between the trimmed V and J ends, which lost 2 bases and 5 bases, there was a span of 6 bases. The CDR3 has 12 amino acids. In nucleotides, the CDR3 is TGTGCCAGCTCACCAGGGAGCGAGACCCAGTACTTC. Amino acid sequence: CASSPGSETQYF.